The 32 T cell receptor beta chains below all came from one sample that was sequenced in a study of blood T cell repertoires in COVID-19. TCRdb's table, derived via immunoSEQ multiplex PCR, lists solely in-frame clones and lacks some. The sample holds hundreds of thousands of clones, over 80% seen once. Sequenced material: PBMCs or T cells enriched from blood (not recorded which). Receptors originate from a man between 50 and 59 years old who had been exposed to COVID-19.

The rearrangement links TRBV23-1 to TRBJ1-3, with D hard to call. TRBV23-1 is flagged as an ORF with uncertain function. Trimming pared 5 bases from V and 0 bases from J, leaving 11 bases between. There are 15 residues in the CDR3. The DNA of the CDR3 is TGCGCCAGCAGTATTCACTTAATCTCTGGAAACACCATATATTTT. It yields the protein CASSIHLISGNTIYF.

V and J are TRBV5-5 and TRBJ2-1, with D tentatively TRBD2 (6 bases). This CDR3 region has 15 residues. V was shortened by 4 bases and J by 2 bases, with 13 bases between the two germline ends. Germline lookup yields CDR1 SGHKS and CDR2 YYEKEE (reference sequence). CDR3 sequence (DNA): TGTGCCAGCAGCCAGCTAGCGCAAGCCTACAATGAGCAGTTCTTC. Amino acid sequence: CASSQLAQAYNEQFF. The entire variable domain, with the rest obtained from reference TRBV5-5 and TRBJ2-1, is as follows: DAGVTQSPTHLIKTRGQQVTLRCSPISGHKSVSWYQQVLGQGPQFIFQYYEKEERGRGNFPDRFSARQFPNYSSELNVNALLLGDSALYLCASSQLAQAYNEQFFGPGTRLTVL.

This chain uses TRBV11-1 with TRBJ1-2; TRBD1 matches 7 bases. This CDR3 spans 15 amino acids. CDR1 is SGHAT and CDR2 is FQDESV in the germline V gene (reference sequence). The V and J ends lost 5 bases and 3 bases, in that order; junction bases with no gene match: 9. The CDR3 sequence: CASSPRGQPDYGYTF. CDR3 DNA sequence: TGTGCCAGCAGCCCAAGGGGGCAACCAGACTATGGCTACACCTTC.

V usage is TRBV7-8 and J usage is TRBJ2-3, with no clear D. Germline loops: CDR1 SGHVS, CDR2 FQNEAQ. V was shortened by 2 bases and J by 0 bases, with 6 bases between the two germline ends. The CDR3 contains 14 residues. CDR3 in DNA: TGTGCCAGCAGCTTACTCGGGAGCACAGATACGCAGTATTTT. It codes for CASSLLGSTDTQYF.

This chain connects TRBV6-4 to TRBJ1-2; D might be TRBD1 (6 bases). The V end lost 4 bases, the J end lost 4 bases, and 13 bases lay between the germline ends. Germline V gives CDR1 MRHNA, CDR2 SNTAGT. The CDR3 is 14 residues long. The CDR3 sequence: CASSGGPTGYGYTF. CDR3 in DNA: TGTGCCAGCAGTGGGGGGCCGACTGGCTATGGCTACACCTTC.

The chain carries TRBV30 and TRBJ2-1, with TRBD2 as a possible D gene (6 bases). Trimming left V 7 bases short and J 9 bases short, with 13 bases between. There are 11 residues in the CDR3. The germline V gene encodes CDR1 GTSNPN and CDR2 SVGIG (reference sequence). CDR3 nucleotide sequence: TGTGCCTACAGGACTATCTTTGAGCAGTTCTTC. Translation gives CAYRTIFEQFF.

The genes are TRBV6-5 and TRBJ2-7; a weak D match, TRBD2 (6 bases). V was trimmed by 5 bases and J by 2 bases, leaving 13 bases between them. This CDR3 contains 14 residues. Germline-derived CDR1 and CDR2 are MNHEY and SVGAGI. CDR3 amino acids: CASSTWGLPYEQYF. The CDR3 nucleotides are TGTGCCAGCAGTACGTGGGGACTTCCCTACGAGCAGTACTTC.

The chain has TRBV28 and TRBJ2-2, with 10 bases identical to TRBD1. V lost 5 bases and J lost 3; bases outside the gene matches: 15. Germline V lookup: CDR1 MDHEN, CDR2 SYDVKM. This CDR3 spans 19 amino acids. As DNA, the CDR3 is TGTGCCAGCAGTATCCTCCGGGACAGGGGATCTATTTACACCGGGGAGCTGTTTTTT. This codes for CASSILRDRGSIYTGELFF.

The chain is built from TRBV6-5 and TRBJ2-1; D uncertain. CDR3 length: 14 residues. V shed 2 bases and J shed 2 bases, with 7 bases lying between them. CDR1 is MNHEY, CDR2 SVGAGI, per germline. The CDR3 region has the DNA TGTGCCAGCAGTTACGGGCGAGCCTACAATGAGCAGTTCTTC. Translation: CASSYGRAYNEQFF.

The rearrangement uses TRBV29-1 and TRBJ1-2; D is possibly TRBD1 (6 bases). In germline, CDR1 is SQVTM, CDR2 ANQGSEA. Trimming took off 3 bases at V and 3 bases at J, with 17 bases between the two ends. The CDR3 consists of 15 residues. CDR3 sequence (DNA): TGCAGCGTTGACAATACTAACAGGGTTGACTATGGCTACACCTTC. It translates to CSVDNTNRVDYGYTF.

The chain joins TRBV5-1 to TRBJ1-1; D not certain. Trimming removed 4 bases from V and 3 bases from J, with 16 bases in between. The germline CDR1 and CDR2 sequences are SGHRS and YFSETQ. CDR3 length: 15 amino acids. The CDR3 DNA is TGCGCCAGCAGCATCCCTACAGAGACCCACACTGAAGCTTTCTTT. Translated, it gives CASSIPTETHTEAFF.

The rearrangement links TRBV4-2 to TRBJ2-3, with 11 bases identical to TRBD2. The CDR3 has 16 amino acids. Germline CDR1 and CDR2: LGHNA and YNFKEQ. V trimming: 5 bases; J trimming: 5 bases; junction bases outside the gene matches: 9. This CDR3 is CASSSLSGGAGDTQYF. The CDR3 DNA reads as TGTGCCAGCAGCTCTCTTAGCGGGGGGGCGGGAGATACGCAGTATTTT.

V and J are TRBV28 and TRBJ1-1, with TRBD1 identical over 7 bases. Germline assignment: CDR1 MDHEN and CDR2 SYDVKM. Losses at the gene ends were 6 bases for V and 7 bases for J; bases not matched to a gene: 17. The CDR3 extends over 16 amino acids. The CDR3 reads CASSPNRGVYIVEAFF. In DNA form, the CDR3 reads TGTGCCAGCAGCCCTAACAGGGGAGTCTATATCGTTGAAGCTTTCTTT.

The V call is TRBV7-3, the J call TRBJ2-7, with D unclear. This CDR3 has 15 amino acids. Germline V CDR1 and CDR2: SGHTA, FQGTGA. V shed 2 bases and J shed 0 bases, with 11 bases lying between them. CDR3 coding DNA: TGTGCCAGCAGCTTATGTAGAATCGGCTCCTACGAGCAGTACGTC. Its protein is CASSLCRIGSYEQYV.

The chain recombines TRBV4-1 with TRBJ1-1; 8 bases map to TRBD1. This CDR3 has 22 residues. Germline CDR1 and CDR2: MGHRA and YSYEKL. V was clipped by 0 bases and J by 1 base; unmatched bases: 22. CDR3 bases: TGCGCCAGCAGCCAAGAGGCGCCCCTTTTCATGCCCCGGACAGGGTGGAACACTGAAGCTTTCTTT. It yields the protein CASSQEAPLFMPRTGWNTEAFF.

The chain has TRBV3-1 (or the pseudogene TRBV3-2) and TRBJ1-6, with 7 nucleotides matching TRBD1. This CDR3 comprises 16 residues. Germline V CDR1 and CDR2: LGHDT, YNNKEL (reference sequence). After removal of 2 bases from V and 6 bases from J, the junction contained 7 bases not matched to a gene. The CDR3 loop reads CASSQPTRDSNSPLHF. The DNA for the CDR3 is TGTGCCAGCAGCCAACCTACCCGGGACAGTAATTCACCCCTCCACTTT.

This clone was detected once. The chain uses TRBV9 and TRBJ2-1; 12 bases are a match to TRBD1. CDR1 is SGDLS, CDR2 YYNGEE, per germline. The CDR3 consists of 17 residues. With 4 bases clipped from V and 4 bases from J, the junction kept 9 bases outside the gene matches. CDR3 sequence reads: CASSLSGTGGAYNEQFF. The DNA for the CDR3 is TGTGCCAGCAGCTTATCCGGGACAGGGGGCGCGTACAATGAGCAGTTCTTC.

V usage is TRBV14 and J usage is TRBJ1-1; no firm D call. Germline V CDR1 and CDR2: SGHDN, FVKESK. The CDR3 contains 15 residues. Trimming cost V 1 base and J 0 bases, with 9 bases left between them. CDR3 coding DNA: TGTGCCAGCAGCCAAGCGGGTCTAATGAACACTGAAGCTTTCTTT. The encoded protein is CASSQAGLMNTEAFF.

The V and J genes are TRBV5-1 and TRBJ1-6, with TRBD1 identical over 8 bases. The V gene end was trimmed by 1 base and the J gene end by 6 bases; junction bases not matched to a gene: 3. Germline V gene data show CDR1 as SGHRS and CDR2 as YFSETQ. The CDR3 runs to 15 residues. In nucleotides, the CDR3 is TGCGCCAGCAGCTTGATCGGACAGGGTAATTCACCCCTCCACTTT. Protein sequence: CASSLIGQGNSPLHF.

J is TRBJ1-1 and V is TRBV30; 8 bases are shared with TRBD1. Per germline, CDR1 GTSNPN and CDR2 SVGIG (reference sequence). This CDR3 is 16 amino acids long. V gave up 0 bases and J gave up 5 bases; unmatched junction bases: 11. CDR3: CAWSVPPGGARTEAFF. The CDR3 bases are TGTGCCTGGAGTGTACCCCCAGGGGGCGCGAGGACTGAAGCTTTCTTT.

J is TRBJ1-5 and V is TRBV6-5, with 7 bases lining up with TRBD1. The V and J ends lost 7 bases and 3 bases, in that order; junction bases with no gene match: 6. The CDR3 length is 14 residues. Germline V gives CDR1 MNHEY, CDR2 SVGAGI. The CDR3 DNA reads TGTGCCAGCACCCGGGACAGCGTCAATCAGCCCCAGCATTTT. Translated: CASTRDSVNQPQHF.

This clone appeared once. The DNA for the CDR3 is TGTGCCAGCACCAAAGACAGAACACAAGAGACCCAGTACTTC. This gives the protein CASTKDRTQETQYF. This chain links TRBV2 with TRBJ2-5; D may be TRBD1 (5 bases). Germline V gives CDR1 SNHLY, CDR2 FYNNEI. The CDR3 spans 14 residues. Between the trimmed V and J ends, which lost 7 bases and 2 bases, there was a span of 14 bases.

Worth noting for this clone: The same CDR3 can be traced to other DNA sequences in this sample. This rearrangement joins TRBV9 to TRBJ2-7; 9 bases fit TRBD1. Trimming took 0 bases from V and 4 from J; bases not matched to a gene: 5. CDR3 length: 15 amino acids. CDR1 and CDR2 (germline): SGDLS, YYNGEE. The CDR3 here is CASSVGGDRGYEQYF. The CDR3 nucleotides read TGTGCCAGCAGCGTAGGAGGTGACAGGGGGTACGAGCAGTACTTC.

The chain recombines TRBV29-1 with TRBJ1-1, with TRBD1 matching over 8 bases. In germline, CDR1 is SQVTM, CDR2 ANQGSEA. The V and J ends lost 6 bases and 1 base, in that order; junction bases with no gene match: 4. This CDR3 region has 13 residues. CDR3 in DNA: TGCAGCGTAAAGGGACAGGCGAACACTGAAGCTTTCTTT. It specifies CSVKGQANTEAFF.

CDR3 protein: CASSGGAQETQYF. The CDR3 DNA sequence: TGTGCCAGCAGTGGTGGGGCACAAGAGACCCAGTACTTC. This sequence joins TRBV2 and TRBJ2-5; tentatively, D is TRBD1 (5 bases). The CDR3 totals 13 residues. The V end lost 4 bases, the J end lost 2 bases, and 8 bases lay between the germline ends. Germline CDR1 reads SNHLY; CDR2 reads FYNNEI.

V is TRBV30 and J is TRBJ1-3; 8 positions match TRBD1. The V gene end was trimmed by 2 bases and the J gene end by 4 bases; junction bases not matched to a gene: 4. The CDR3 has 14 residues. Germline CDR1 GTSNPN, CDR2 SVGIG (reference sequence). CDR3 loop: CAWSKSGGGNTIYF. The CDR3 DNA reads TGTGCCTGGAGTAAGTCAGGGGGCGGAAACACCATATATTTT.

The chain couples TRBV7-8 to TRBJ2-1; TRBD1 is a possible D gene (6 bases). CDR1 SGHVS and CDR2 FQNEAQ come from the germline V gene. V was shortened by 4 bases and J by 8 bases, with 15 bases between the two germline ends. The length of the CDR3 is 14 residues. CDR3 in DNA: TGTGCCAGCAGCTCCAGGGACACCGTGCATGAGCAGTTCTTC. Its translation: CASSSRDTVHEQFF.

The chain joins TRBV11-2 to TRBJ1-2, with TRBD1 matching over 11 bases. The V gene's germline CDR1 is SGHAT and CDR2 FQNNGV. The CDR3 length is 17 residues. J was trimmed by 3 bases and V by 1 base; bases with no gene match: 7. The CDR3 DNA sequence: TGTGCCAGCAGCTTAGCCGGGACAGGGGGGGGCTACTATGGCTACACCTTC. It is translated as CASSLAGTGGGYYGYTF.

The genes are TRBV5-8 and TRBJ2-3; D may be TRBD2 (7 bases). The CDR3 loop spans 12 amino acids. From germline, CDR1 is SGHTS and CDR2 YDEGEE. Between the trimmed V and J ends, which lost 0 bases and 9 bases, there was a span of 8 bases. CDR3 sequence: CASSLGGGTQYF. The CDR3 DNA reads as TGTGCCAGCAGCTTGGGGGGGGGCACGCAGTATTTT.

Only one count was recorded for this clone. The chain couples TRBV9 to TRBJ1-2; 7 bases agree with TRBD1. Trimming removed 0 bases from V and 8 bases from J; junction bases left unmatched: 7. Germline CDR1 and CDR2: SGDLS and YYNGEE. The CDR3 is made up of 14 amino acids. The CDR3 region has the DNA TGTGCCAGCAGCGTAGCGGGCAGGGGGTCAGGCTACACCTTC. This codes for CASSVAGRGSGYTF.

This rearrangement joins TRBV5-4 to TRBJ1-3; D unclear. The CDR3 is 16 residues long. Germline V gene data show CDR1 as SGHNT and CDR2 as YYREEE (reference sequence). The V end was cut by 2 bases, the J end by 1 base, with 13 bases between. The CDR3 region has the DNA TGTGCCAGCAGCTTTGTGCCTACGTCTTCTGGAAACACCATATATTTT. Translation gives CASSFVPTSSGNTIYF.

The genes are TRBV9 and TRBJ2-3; D perhaps matches TRBD2 (6 bases). The CDR3 sequence is 14 residues long. From germline, CDR1 is SGDLS and CDR2 YYNGEE. Trimming removed 7 bases from V and 1 base from J, with 13 bases in between. CDR3 DNA sequence: TGTGCCAGCGAAAGGGGACTTGGCACAGATACGCAGTATTTT. It encodes CASERGLGTDTQYF. The entire variable domain, with the rest obtained from reference TRBV9 and TRBJ2-3, is as follows: DSGVTQTPKHLITATGQRVTLRCSPRSGDLSVYWYQQSLDQGLQFLIQYYNGEERAKGNILERFSAQQFPDLHSELNLSSLELGDSALYFCASERGLGTDTQYFGPGTRLTVL.